The clone carrying this TCR beta chain was observed once. Its specificity is unknown. This specimen comes from a study of siplizumab effects on memory and regulatory T cells. Sequencing used immunoSEQ multiplex PCR; TCRdb keeps in-frame clones, though not all of them. The sample holds about 98,000 clones; 92% are singletons and the top ten take roughly 1%. Whole-study findings and limits: Assignment to unstimulated subsets succeeded for only a minor fraction of the alloreactive clones. Siplizumab cultures yielded proliferating Tregs whose suppressive function was not confirmed.

CDR3 length: 14 residues. Germline V gene lookup returns CDR1 LNHDA and CDR2 SQIVND (reference sequence). Deletions cut 3 bases from V and 3 bases from J, with 12 bases between. This clonotype was obtained from a human donor in good health. The specimen was CD4+ T cells sorted from blood. The J gene is TRBJ2-7, the V gene TRBV19, with D perhaps being TRBD1 or TRBD2 (6 bases each). This CDR3 is CASSIAEGDYEQYF. CDR3 bases: TGTGCCAGTAGTATCGCGGAGGGGGACTACGAGCAGTACTTC.